The rows below give T cell receptor beta chains drawn from one sample of a study of T cells in Graves' hyperthyroidism and ophthalmopathy. Using its own MiXCR run on the multiplex PCR reads, TCRdb lists one record per CDR3 protein. The sample carries 35,000 to 45,000 distinct CDR3 sequences, roughly 49% recorded once. The sequencing input was blood. Receptors were obtained from a woman between 50 and 59 years old with Graves' hyperthyroidism that later progressed to Graves' ophthalmopathy. Both conserved end residues are part of each CDR3. Each record gives: D gene, V gene, clone size, J gene, CDR3 protein, CDR3 DNA. D genes are given only for firm matches. Expanded clones are given a class, and other clones once, few, many or no size at all.

>-|TRBV9|-|TRBJ2-7
CARRLGRGF
TGTGCCAGACGACTGGGTAGGGGATTT
>-|TRBV6-5|many|TRBJ2-2
CACSYGGDTGELFF
TGTGCCTGCAGTTACGGCGGAGACACCGGGGAGCTGTTTTTT
>TRBD1|TRBV9|medium-sized|TRBJ1-2
CASSVEGANYGYTF
TGTGCCAGCAGCGTTGAGGGGGCGAACTATGGCTACACCTTC
>TRBD2|TRBV24-1|-|TRBJ2-2
CATSGRTSGRERSYNEQFF
TGTGCCACCAGTGGTAGGACTAGCGGGAGGGAACGCTCCTACAATGAGCAGTTTTTT
>-|TRBV5-4|-|TRBJ1-4
CASSYGQFGEKLFF
TGTGCCAGCAGCTACGGACAGTTTGGTGAAAAACTGTTTTTT
>TRBD2|TRBV7-6|many|TRBJ2-3
CASSSSGLAGDTQYF
TGTGCCAGCAGCTCCTCCGGACTAGCGGGAGATACGCAGTATTTT
>-|TRBV5-4|many|TRBJ2-2
CASSSGTQDTGELFF
TGTGCCAGCAGCTCCGGGACTCAGGACACCGGGGAGCTGTTTTTT
>TRBD2|TRBV6-1|-|TRBJ2-2
CASSYLAANTGELFF
TGTGCCAGTAGTTACCTAGCGGCAAACACCGGGGAGCTGTTTTTT
>-|TRBV2|many|TRBJ2-1
CASSVRGIGGEQFF
TGTGCCAGCAGTGTAAGGGGGATTGGCGGTGAGCAGTTCTTC
>TRBD2|TRBV5-1|many|TRBJ2-3
CASSSDGRAGDTQYF
TGCGCCAGCAGCTCTGACGGGAGGGCCGGAGATACGCAGTATTTT
>TRBD1|TRBV14|-|TRBJ1-5
CASSPLGQVNQPQHF
TGTGCCAGCAGCCCCCTGGGACAGGTTAATCAGCCCCAGCATTTT
>-|TRBV6-1|many|TRBJ2-7
CASSEEPGSSYEQYF
TGTGCCAGCAGTGAAGAACCGGGAAGCTCCTACGAGCAGTACTTC
>-|TRBV7-8|medium-sized|TRBJ2-7
CASQPFGRGRYEQYF
TGTGCCAGCCAACCTTTCGGCAGGGGGAGGTACGAGCAGTACTTC
>-|TRBV20-1|-|TRBJ2-2
CSARDPHPSRGELFF
TGCAGTGCTAGAGATCCGCATCCGAGCAGGGGGGAGCTGTTTTTT
>TRBD2|TRBV11-1|many|TRBJ2-1
CASSFGTSVNEQFF
TGTGCCAGCAGCTTCGGGACTAGCGTCAATGAGCAGTTCTTC
>-|TRBV18|many|TRBJ2-7
CASSPPSSNSYEQYF
TGTGCCAGCTCACCACCTTCCAGCAACTCCTACGAGCAGTACTTC
>-|TRBV7-9|-|TRBJ1-5
CASGVDSNQPQHF
TGTGCCAGCGGAGTTGATAGCAATCAGCCCCAGCATTTT
>-|TRBV4-1|many|TRBJ1-3
CASSQVSQPGGNTIYF
TGCGCCAGCAGCCAAGTTTCACAGCCTGGTGGAAACACCATATATTTT
>TRBD1|TRBV6-9|-|TRBJ2-3
CASSLGQGYNEQYF
TGTGCCAGCAGTCTGGGACAGGGGTATAATGAGCAGTATTTT
>-|TRBV6-1|many|TRBJ2-1
CASPGYNEQFF
TGTGCCAGCCCAGGTTACAATGAGCAGTTCTTC
>-|TRBV20-1|medium-sized|TRBJ2-7
CSASGPSSYEQYF
TGCAGTGCAAGCGGGCCGAGCTCCTACGAGCAGTACTTC
>-|TRBV12-3/TRBV12-4|-|TRBJ1-1
CASSPGSDTEAFF
TGTGCCAGCAGTCCGGGAAGTGACACTGAAGCTTTCTTT
>-|TRBV20-1|-|TRBJ1-6
CSARQANQPLHF
TGCAGTGCTAGACAGGCTAATCAGCCCCTCCACTTT
>-|TRBV20-1|-|TRBJ1-6
CSASGSTNSPLHF
TGCAGTGCTAGTGGGTCCACTAATTCACCCCTCCACTTT
>-|TRBV5-1|-|TRBJ2-7
CASSLDLYEQYF
TGCGCCAGCTCTTTGGACCTCTACGAGCAGTACTTC
>-|TRBV20-1|many|TRBJ2-2
CSARQRADGELFF
TGCAGTGCTAGACAGAGGGCGGACGGGGAGCTGTTTTTT
>TRBD2|TRBV5-1|many|TRBJ2-1
CASSPPTSGRADEQFF
TGCGCCAGCAGCCCCCCGACTAGCGGGAGGGCCGATGAGCAGTTCTTC
>TRBD2|TRBV11-1|many|TRBJ2-3
CASSIVRTSGSTDTQYF
TGTGCCAGCAGCATAGTACGGACTAGCGGGAGCACAGATACGCAGTATTTT
>-|TRBV6-5|many|TRBJ1-5
CASSYRGGSNQPQHF
TGTGCCAGCAGTTACCGAGGGGGAAGCAATCAGCCCCAGCATTTT
>TRBD2|TRBV2|-|TRBJ2-2
CASTTSGIRGELFF
TGTGCCAGCACGACTAGCGGGATAAGGGGGGAGCTGTTTTTT
>TRBD2|TRBV20-1|many|TRBJ2-1
CSASRGTSGRNEQFF
TGCAGTGCTAGTCGCGGGACTAGCGGGAGGAATGAGCAGTTCTTC
>TRBD2|TRBV24-1|-|TRBJ2-3
CATSDPTSGTDTQYF
TGTGCCACCAGTGACCCGACTAGCGGCACAGATACGCAGTATTTT
>TRBD1|TRBV11-2|many|TRBJ1-5
CASSAGTGGRNQPQHF
TGTGCCAGCAGCGCAGGGACAGGGGGACGCAATCAGCCCCAGCATTTT
>TRBD2|TRBV7-9|-|TRBJ2-1
CASSSGLAGVDEQFF
TGTGCCAGCAGCTCGGGACTAGCGGGAGTAGATGAGCAGTTCTTC
>-|TRBV5-1|many|TRBJ1-2
CASSFFPGAERLDTF
TGCGCCAGCAGCTTTTTCCCCGGGGCAGAACGTTTAGACACCTTC
>-|TRBV6-5|many|TRBJ2-7
CASVPGLEVLVYEQYF
TGTGCCAGCGTACCGGGACTGGAGGTACTGGTCTACGAGCAGTACTTC
>-|TRBV5-5|-|TRBJ1-2
CASSPSGGRSGNTF
TGTGCCAGCAGCCCCTCCGGGGGCCGCTCTGGAAACACCTTC
>TRBD2|TRBV3-1|many|TRBJ2-5
CASSHLSGSGETQYF
TGTGCCAGCAGCCATCTTAGCGGGAGCGGGGAGACCCAGTACTTC
>TRBD2|TRBV5-1|many|TRBJ2-3
CASSSSGRGGTDTQYF
TGCGCCAGCAGCTCAAGCGGGAGGGGTGGCACAGATACGCAGTATTTT
>TRBD1|TRBV6-6|-|TRBJ2-6
CASSRRQGDTGANVLTF
TGTGCCAGCAGCCGCAGACAGGGCGACACTGGGGCCAACGTCCTGACTTTC
>-|TRBV10-3|medium-sized|TRBJ2-7
CAIKTGLRASYEQYF
TGTGCCATCAAGACGGGGCTTAGGGCCTCCTACGAGCAGTACTTC
>-|TRBV27|many|TRBJ1-6
CASSFSSVELDSPLHF
TGTGCCAGCAGTTTTTCGTCGGTTGAACTGGACTCACCCCTCCACTTT
>-|TRBV28|many|TRBJ2-7
CATLRVYEQYF
TGTGCCACGCTAAGGGTCTACGAGCAGTACTTC
>-|TRBV24-1|medium-sized|TRBJ1-5
CATSAGGPQHF
TGTGCCACCAGTGCGGGTGGGCCCCAGCATTTT
>-|TRBV28|many|TRBJ1-1
CASEDLTTMSEAFF
TGTGCCAGCGAAGACTTGACAACAATGAGTGAAGCTTTCTTT
>-|TRBV10-3|-|TRBJ1-5
CAISEGVGRINQPQHF
TGTGCCATCAGTGAAGGGGTAGGGCGGATCAATCAGCCCCAGCATTTT
>-|TRBV7-9|-|TRBJ1-4
CASRSGLYSNEKLFF
TGTGCCAGCAGGTCAGGACTATACAGCAATGAAAAACTGTTTTTT
>TRBD2|TRBV19|-|TRBJ2-1
CASSARLAGVGYNEQFF
TGTGCCAGTAGTGCCCGACTAGCGGGAGTCGGGTACAATGAGCAGTTCTTC
>-|TRBV5-1|many|TRBJ2-2
CASSLMWSHANTGELFF
TGCGCCAGCAGCTTGATGTGGTCTCACGCGAACACCGGGGAGCTGTTTTTT
>-|TRBV5-4|many|TRBJ2-5
CASSSKGKSQETQYF
TGTGCCAGCAGTTCCAAAGGGAAATCCCAAGAGACCCAGTACTTC
>TRBD1|TRBV7-6|-|TRBJ1-2
CASSPGTGVPYGYTF
TGTGCCAGCAGCCCCGGGACAGGGGTGCCCTATGGCTACACCTTC
>-|TRBV11-3|-|TRBJ1-2
CASSLYGYTF
TGTGCCAGCAGCTTATATGGCTACACCTTC
>-|TRBV7-6|-|TRBJ1-2
CASKRGGAYGYTF
TGTGCCAGCAAGAGGGGGGGGGCTTATGGCTACACCTTC
>-|TRBV9|-|TRBJ1-1
CASSSRTGADEACF
TGTGCCAGCAGCTCCAGGACGGGGGCGGATGAAGCTTGCTTT
>TRBD1|TRBV25-1|-|TRBJ2-5
CASSAGTGVTATQYF
TGCGCCAGCAGCGCCGGGACAGGGGTTACCGCGACCCAGTACTTC
>TRBD2|TRBV11-2|-|TRBJ2-1
CASSLWREGGNEQFF
TGTGCCAGCAGCTTATGGCGGGAGGGTGGTAATGAGCAGTTCTTC
>-|TRBV4-1|medium-sized|TRBJ1-2
CASSLGDYGYTF
TGCGCCAGCAGCCTCGGGGACTATGGCTACACCTTC
>-|TRBV29-1|once|TRBJ2-3
CSVEWAENFGTDTQYF
TGCAGCGTTGAGTGGGCCGAGAACTTCGGGACAGATACGCAGTATTTT